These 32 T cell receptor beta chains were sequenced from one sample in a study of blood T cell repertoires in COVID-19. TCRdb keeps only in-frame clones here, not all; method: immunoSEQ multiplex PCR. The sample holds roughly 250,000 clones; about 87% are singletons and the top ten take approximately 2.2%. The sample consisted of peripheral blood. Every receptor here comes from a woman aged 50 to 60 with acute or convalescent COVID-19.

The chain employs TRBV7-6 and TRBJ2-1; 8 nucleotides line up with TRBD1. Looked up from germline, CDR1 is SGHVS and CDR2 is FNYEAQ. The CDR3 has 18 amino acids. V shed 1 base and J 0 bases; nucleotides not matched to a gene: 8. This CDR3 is CASSLERWTGTSYNEQFF. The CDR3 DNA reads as TGTGCCAGCAGCTTAGAACGTTGGACAGGGACCTCCTACAATGAGCAGTTCTTC.

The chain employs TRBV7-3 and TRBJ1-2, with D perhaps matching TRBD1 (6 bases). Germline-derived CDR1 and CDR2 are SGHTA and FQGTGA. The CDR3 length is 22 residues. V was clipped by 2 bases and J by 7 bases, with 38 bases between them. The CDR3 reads CASSLAQPTPGHQRSIERGYTF. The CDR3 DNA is TGTGCCAGCAGCTTAGCCCAACCGACTCCGGGACATCAGAGATCCATAGAACGTGGCTACACCTTC. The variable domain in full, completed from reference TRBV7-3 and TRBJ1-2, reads GAGVSQTPSNKVTEKGKYVELRCDPISGHTALYWYRQSLGQGPEFLIYFQGTGAADDSGLPNDRFFAVRPEGSVSTLKIQRTERGDSAVYLCASSLAQPTPGHQRSIERGYTFGSGTRLTVV.

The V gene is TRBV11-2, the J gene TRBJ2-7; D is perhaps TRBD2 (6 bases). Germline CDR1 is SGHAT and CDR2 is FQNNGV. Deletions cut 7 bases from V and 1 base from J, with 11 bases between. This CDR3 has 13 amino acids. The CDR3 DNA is TGTGCCAGCACCCCTAGCGCTTCCTACGAGCAGTACTTC. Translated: CASTPSASYEQYF.

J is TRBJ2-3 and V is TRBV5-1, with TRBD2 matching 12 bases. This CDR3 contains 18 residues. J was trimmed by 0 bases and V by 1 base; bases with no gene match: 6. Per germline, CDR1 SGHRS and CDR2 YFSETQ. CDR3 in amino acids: CASSLSSGTSGSTDTQYF. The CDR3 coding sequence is TGCGCCAGCAGCTTGTCCTCCGGGACTAGCGGGAGCACAGATACGCAGTATTTT.

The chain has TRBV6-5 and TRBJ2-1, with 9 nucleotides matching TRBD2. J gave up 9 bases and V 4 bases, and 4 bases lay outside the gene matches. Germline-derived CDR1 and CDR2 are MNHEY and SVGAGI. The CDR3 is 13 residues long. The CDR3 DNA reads TGTGCCAGCAGTTGGCGGGAGGGTTTTGAGCAGTTCTTC. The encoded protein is CASSWREGFEQFF.

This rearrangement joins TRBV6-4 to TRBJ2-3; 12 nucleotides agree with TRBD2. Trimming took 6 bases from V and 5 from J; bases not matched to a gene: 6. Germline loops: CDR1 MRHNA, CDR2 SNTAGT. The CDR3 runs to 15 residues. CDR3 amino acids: CASRPMGLAGDTQYF. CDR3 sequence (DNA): TGTGCCAGCAGGCCAATGGGACTAGCGGGAGATACGCAGTATTTT.

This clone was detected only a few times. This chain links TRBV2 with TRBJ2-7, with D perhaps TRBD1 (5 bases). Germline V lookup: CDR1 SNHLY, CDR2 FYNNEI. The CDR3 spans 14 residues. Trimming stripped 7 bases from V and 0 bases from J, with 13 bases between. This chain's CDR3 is CASIRQTNSYEQYF. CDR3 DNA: TGTGCCAGCATACGACAGACAAACTCCTACGAGCAGTACTTC.

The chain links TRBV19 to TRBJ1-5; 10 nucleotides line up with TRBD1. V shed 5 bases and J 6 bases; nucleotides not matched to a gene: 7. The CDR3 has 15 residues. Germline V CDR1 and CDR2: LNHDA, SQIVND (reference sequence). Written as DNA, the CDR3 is TGTGCCAGTAGTCCTCGGACAGGGGGGGGTCAGCCCCAGCATTTT. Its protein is CASSPRTGGGQPQHF. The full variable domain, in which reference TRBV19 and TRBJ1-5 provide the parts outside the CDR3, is DGGITQSPKYLFRKEGQNVTLSCEQNLNHDAMYWYRQDPGQGLRLIYYSQIVNDFQKGDIAEGYSVSREKKESFPLTVTSAQKNPTAFYLCASSPRTGGGQPQHFGDGTRLSIL.

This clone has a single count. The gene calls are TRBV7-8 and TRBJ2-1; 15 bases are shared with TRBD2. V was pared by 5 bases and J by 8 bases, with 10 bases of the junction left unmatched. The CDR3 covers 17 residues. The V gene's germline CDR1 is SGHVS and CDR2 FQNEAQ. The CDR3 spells CASSPRTSGRARDEQFF. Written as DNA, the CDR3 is TGTGCCAGCAGCCCACGGACTAGCGGGAGGGCCAGGGATGAGCAGTTCTTC.

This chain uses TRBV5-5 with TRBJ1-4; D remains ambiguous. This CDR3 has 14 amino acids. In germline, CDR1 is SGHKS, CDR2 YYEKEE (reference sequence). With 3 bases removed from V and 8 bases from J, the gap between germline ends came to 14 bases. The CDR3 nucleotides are TGTGCCAGCAGCTCCATACCATACGGGGAAAAACTGTTTTTT. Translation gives CASSSIPYGEKLFF.

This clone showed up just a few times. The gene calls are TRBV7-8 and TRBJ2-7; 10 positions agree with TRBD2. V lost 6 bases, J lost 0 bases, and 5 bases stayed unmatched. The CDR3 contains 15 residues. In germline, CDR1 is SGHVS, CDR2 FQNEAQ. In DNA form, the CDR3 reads TGTGCCAGCAGAAAGCGGGAGGGTAGCTCCTACGAGCAGTACTTC. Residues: CASRKREGSSYEQYF.

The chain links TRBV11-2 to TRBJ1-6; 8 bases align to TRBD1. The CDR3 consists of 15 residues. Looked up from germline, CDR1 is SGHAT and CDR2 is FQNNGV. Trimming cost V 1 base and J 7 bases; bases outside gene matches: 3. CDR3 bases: TGTGCCAGCAGCTTAGTCGGACAGGGAAATTCACCCCTCCACTTT. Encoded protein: CASSLVGQGNSPLHF.

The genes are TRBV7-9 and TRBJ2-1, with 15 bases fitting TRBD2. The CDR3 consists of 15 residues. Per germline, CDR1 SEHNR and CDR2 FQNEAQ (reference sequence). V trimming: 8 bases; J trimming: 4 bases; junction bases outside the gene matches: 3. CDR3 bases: TGTGCCAGCCGGACTAGCGGGAGGGGTTACAATGAGCAGTTCTTC. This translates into CASRTSGRGYNEQFF.

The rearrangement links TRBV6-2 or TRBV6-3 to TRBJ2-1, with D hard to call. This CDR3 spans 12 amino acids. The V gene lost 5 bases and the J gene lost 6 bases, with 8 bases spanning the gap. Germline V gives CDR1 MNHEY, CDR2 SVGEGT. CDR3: CASSRSTNEQFF. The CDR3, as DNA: TGTGCCAGCAGTCGAAGCACCAATGAGCAGTTCTTC.

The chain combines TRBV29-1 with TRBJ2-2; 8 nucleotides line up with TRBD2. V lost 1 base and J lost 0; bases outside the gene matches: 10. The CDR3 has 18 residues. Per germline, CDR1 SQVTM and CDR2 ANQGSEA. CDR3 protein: CSVEAGTRQGANTGELFF. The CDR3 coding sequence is TGCAGCGTTGAAGCCGGGACTAGACAAGGGGCGAACACCGGGGAGCTGTTTTTT.

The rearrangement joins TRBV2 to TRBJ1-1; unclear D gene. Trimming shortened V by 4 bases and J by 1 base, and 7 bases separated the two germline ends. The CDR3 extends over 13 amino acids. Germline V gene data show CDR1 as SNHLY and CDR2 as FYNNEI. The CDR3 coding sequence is TGTGCCAGCAGTGTTGGGCAGAACACTGAAGCTTTCTTT. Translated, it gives CASSVGQNTEAFF.

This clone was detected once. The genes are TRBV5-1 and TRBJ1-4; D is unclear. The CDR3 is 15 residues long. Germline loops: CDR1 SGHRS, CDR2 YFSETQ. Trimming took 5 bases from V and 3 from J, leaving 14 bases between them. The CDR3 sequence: CASRFSGISNEKLFF. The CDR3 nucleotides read TGCGCCAGCAGATTCTCCGGGATTTCTAATGAAAAACTGTTTTTT. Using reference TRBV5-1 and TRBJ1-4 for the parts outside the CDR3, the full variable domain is KAGVTQTPRYLIKTRGQQVTLSCSPISGHRSVSWYQQTPGQGLQFLFEYFSETQRNKGNFPGRFSGRQFSNSRSEMNVSTLELGDSALYLCASRFSGISNEKLFFGSGTQLSVL.

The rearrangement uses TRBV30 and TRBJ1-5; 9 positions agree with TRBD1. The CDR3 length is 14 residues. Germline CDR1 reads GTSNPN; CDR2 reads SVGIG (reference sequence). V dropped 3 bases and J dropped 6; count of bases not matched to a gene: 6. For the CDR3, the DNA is TGTGCCTGGAGCCCGGGACAGGGTAGTCAGCCCCAGCATTTT. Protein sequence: CAWSPGQGSQPQHF. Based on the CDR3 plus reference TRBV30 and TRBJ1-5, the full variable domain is SQTIHQWPATLVQPVGSPLSLECTVEGTSNPNLYWYRQAAGRGLQLLFYSVGIGQISSEVPQNLSASRPQDRQFILSSKKLLLSDSGFYLCAWSPGQGSQPQHFGDGTRLSIL.

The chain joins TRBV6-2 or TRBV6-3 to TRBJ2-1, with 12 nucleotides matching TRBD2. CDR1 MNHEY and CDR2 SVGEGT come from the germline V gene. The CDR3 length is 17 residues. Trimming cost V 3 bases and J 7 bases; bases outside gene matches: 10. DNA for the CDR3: TGTGCCAGCAGTTATCTCTTGACTAGCGGGAGTAGGAATGAGCAGTTCTTC. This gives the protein CASSYLLTSGSRNEQFF.

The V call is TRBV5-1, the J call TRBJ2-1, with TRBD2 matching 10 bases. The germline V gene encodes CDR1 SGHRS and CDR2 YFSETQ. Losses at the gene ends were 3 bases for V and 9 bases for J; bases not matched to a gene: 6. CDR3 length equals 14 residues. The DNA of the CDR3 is TGCGCCAGCAGCTCACTAGCGGGACGGGGTGAGCAGTTCTTC. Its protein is CASSSLAGRGEQFF.

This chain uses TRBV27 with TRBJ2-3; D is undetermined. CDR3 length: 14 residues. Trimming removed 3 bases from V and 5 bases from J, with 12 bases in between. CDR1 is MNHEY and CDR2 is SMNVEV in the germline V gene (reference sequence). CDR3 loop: CASSLPRQGDTQYF. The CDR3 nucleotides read TGTGCCAGCAGTTTGCCCCGACAAGGAGATACGCAGTATTTT.

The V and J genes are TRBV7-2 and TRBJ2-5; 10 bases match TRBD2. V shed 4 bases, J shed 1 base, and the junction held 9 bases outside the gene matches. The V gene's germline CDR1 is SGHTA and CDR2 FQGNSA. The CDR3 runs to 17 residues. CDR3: CASSSLLAGGLQETQYF. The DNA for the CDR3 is TGTGCCAGCAGCTCCTTGTTAGCGGGGGGCCTCCAAGAGACCCAGTACTTC. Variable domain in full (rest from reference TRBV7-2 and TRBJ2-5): GAGVSQSPSNKVTEKGKDVELRCDPISGHTALYWYRQSLGQGLEFLIYFQGNSAPDKSGLPSDRFSAERTGGSVSTLTIQRTQQEDSAVYLCASSSLLAGGLQETQYFGPGTRLLVL.

CDR3 residues: CASSSPGQGRNEQFF. DNA for the CDR3: TGTGCCAGCAGCTCTCCGGGACAGGGAAGAAATGAGCAGTTCTTC. The chain couples TRBV7-6 to TRBJ2-1; 9 nucleotides line up with TRBD1. Looked up from germline, CDR1 is SGHVS and CDR2 is FNYEAQ. This CDR3 has 15 amino acids. The J segment lost 7 bases and the V segment lost 4 bases, leaving 8 bases of the junction unmatched.

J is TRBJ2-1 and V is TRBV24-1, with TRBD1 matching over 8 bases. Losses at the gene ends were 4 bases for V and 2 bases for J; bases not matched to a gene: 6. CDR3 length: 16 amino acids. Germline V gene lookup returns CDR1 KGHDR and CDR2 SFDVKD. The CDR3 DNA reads TGTGCCACCAGTGACGCAACAGGGGGTGCCTACAATGAGCAGTTCTTC. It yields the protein CATSDATGGAYNEQFF.

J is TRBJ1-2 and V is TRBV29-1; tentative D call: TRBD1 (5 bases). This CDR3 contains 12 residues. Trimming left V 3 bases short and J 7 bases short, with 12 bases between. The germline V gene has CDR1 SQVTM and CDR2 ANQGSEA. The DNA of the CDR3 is TGCAGCGTTGAGTCGGGGGTTTTTGGCTACACCTTC. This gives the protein CSVESGVFGYTF.

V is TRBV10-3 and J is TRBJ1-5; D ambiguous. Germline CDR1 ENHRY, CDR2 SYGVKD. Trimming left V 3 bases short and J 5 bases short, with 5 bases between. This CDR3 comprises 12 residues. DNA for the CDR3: TGTGCCATCAGTGACTTCGATCAGCCCCAGCATTTT. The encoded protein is CAISDFDQPQHF.

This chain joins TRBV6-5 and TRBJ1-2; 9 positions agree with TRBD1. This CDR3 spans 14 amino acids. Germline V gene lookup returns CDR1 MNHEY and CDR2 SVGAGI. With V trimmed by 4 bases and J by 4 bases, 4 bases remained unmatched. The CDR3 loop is CASSSTTGGYGYTF. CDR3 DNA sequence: TGTGCCAGCAGTTCCACGACAGGGGGCTATGGCTACACCTTC.

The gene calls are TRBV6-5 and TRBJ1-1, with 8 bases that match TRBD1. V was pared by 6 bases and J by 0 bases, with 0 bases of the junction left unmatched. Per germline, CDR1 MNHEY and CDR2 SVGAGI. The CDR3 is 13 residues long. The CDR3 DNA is TGTGCCAGCAGGGGACAGGTGAACACTGAAGCTTTCTTT. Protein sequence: CASRGQVNTEAFF.

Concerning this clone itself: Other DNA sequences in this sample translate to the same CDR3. CDR3 protein: CASSLAGGETQYF. The CDR3 DNA reads TGCGCCAGCAGCTTGGCAGGGGGAGAGACCCAGTACTTC. The chain combines TRBV5-1 with TRBJ2-5, with 7 bases lining up with TRBD1. This CDR3 has 13 residues. Unmatched junction bases numbered 0, after V lost 0 bases and J lost 4 bases. CDR1 and CDR2 from the germline V gene are SGHRS and YFSETQ.

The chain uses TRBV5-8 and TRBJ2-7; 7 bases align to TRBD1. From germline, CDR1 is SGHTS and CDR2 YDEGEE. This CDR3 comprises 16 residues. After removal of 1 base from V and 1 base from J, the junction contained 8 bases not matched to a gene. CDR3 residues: CASSLRQRDRSYEQYF. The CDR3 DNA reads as TGTGCCAGCAGCTTGAGGCAGAGGGACAGATCCTACGAGCAGTACTTC.

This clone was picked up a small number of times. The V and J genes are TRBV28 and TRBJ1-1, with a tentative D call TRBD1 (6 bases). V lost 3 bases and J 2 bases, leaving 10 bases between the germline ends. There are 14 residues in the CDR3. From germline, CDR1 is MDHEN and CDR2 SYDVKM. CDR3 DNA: TGTGCCAGCAGTTTCCCGGGACAAAACACTGAAGCTTTCTTT. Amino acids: CASSFPGQNTEAFF.

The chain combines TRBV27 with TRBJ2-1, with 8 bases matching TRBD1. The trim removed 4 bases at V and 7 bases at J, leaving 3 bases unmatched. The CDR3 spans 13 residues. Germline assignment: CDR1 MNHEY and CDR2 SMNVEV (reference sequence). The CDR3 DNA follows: TGTGCCAGCAGTTCCAACAGGGGGAATGAGCAGTTCTTC. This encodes CASSSNRGNEQFF.